This T cell receptor (beta chain) was sequenced during a study of control samples from healthy donors and cancer patients. Sequencing used immunoSEQ multiplex PCR; TCRdb keeps in-frame clones, though not all of them. The profile shows more than 60,000 clones, roughly 90% of them singletons. This CDR3 region has 17 residues. Germline V lookup: CDR1 SGDLS, CDR2 YYNGEE. The V end was cut by 4 bases, the J end by 0 bases, with 17 bases between. Sequenced sample: PBMCs. The chain links TRBV9 to TRBJ1-5; D perhaps matches TRBD1 (5 bases). The clonotype was recovered from a woman between 45 and 60 years old with colorectal cancer. The CDR3 DNA reads TGTGCCAGCAGCCCAACCCCGGGACCTGATAGCAATCAGCCCCAGCATTTT. Protein: CASSPTPGPDSNQPQHF.